A single count supports the clone carrying this T cell receptor beta chain. Its antigen is not identified. This entry is derived from a study of graft-versus-host responses after intestinal transplantation. Whole-study context: Isolated intestinal, liver-intestinal, or multivisceral transplants had been given to the recipients. Anti-thymocyte globulin induction preceded two to four years of tacrolimus and steroid maintenance in all recipients.

Germline V lookup: CDR1 ENHRY, CDR2 SYGVKD. The CDR3 length is 15 residues. Trimming pared 8 bases from V and 2 bases from J, leaving 17 bases between. Only in-frame clones appear in the TCRdb table, and some are missing; sequencing was by immunoSEQ multiplex PCR. Of 95,000 to 110,000 clones detected, roughly 87% appear once; the ten largest clones hold approximately 0.97%. This clonotype originated in a human donor who received an intestinal transplant. J is TRBJ2-3 and V is TRBV10-3; D is perhaps TRBD2 (7 bases). The input for sequencing was unstimulated CD4+ T cells sorted from spleen or lymph node cells, taken before intestinal transplant. CDR3 nucleotide sequence: TGTGCCATCGGGGGGGCCCCGAACCCCACAGATACGCAGTATTTT. As protein: CAIGGAPNPTDTQYF.